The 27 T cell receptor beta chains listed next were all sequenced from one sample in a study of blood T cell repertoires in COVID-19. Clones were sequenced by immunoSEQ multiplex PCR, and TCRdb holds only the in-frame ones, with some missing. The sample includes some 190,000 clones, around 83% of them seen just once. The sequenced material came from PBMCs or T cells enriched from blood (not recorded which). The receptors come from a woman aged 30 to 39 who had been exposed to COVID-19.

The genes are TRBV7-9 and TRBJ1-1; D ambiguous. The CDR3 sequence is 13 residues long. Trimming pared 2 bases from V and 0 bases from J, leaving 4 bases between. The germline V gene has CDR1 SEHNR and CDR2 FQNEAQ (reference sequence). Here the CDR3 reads CASSLQVNTEAFF. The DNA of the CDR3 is TGTGCCAGCAGCTTACAGGTGAACACTGAAGCTTTCTTT.

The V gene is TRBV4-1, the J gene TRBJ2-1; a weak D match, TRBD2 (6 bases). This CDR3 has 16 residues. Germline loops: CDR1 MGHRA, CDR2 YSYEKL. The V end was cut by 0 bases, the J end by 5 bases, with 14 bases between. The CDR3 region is CASSQDVTSWDNEQFF. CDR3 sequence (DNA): TGCGCCAGCAGCCAAGACGTCACTAGCTGGGACAATGAGCAGTTCTTC.

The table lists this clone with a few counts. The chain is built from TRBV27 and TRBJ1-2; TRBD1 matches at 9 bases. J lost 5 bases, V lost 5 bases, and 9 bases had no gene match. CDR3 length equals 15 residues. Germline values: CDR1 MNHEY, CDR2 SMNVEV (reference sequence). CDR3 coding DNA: TGTGCCAGCAGTCAAACCTCCGGGACAGGGTATGGCTACACCTTC. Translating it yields CASSQTSGTGYGYTF.

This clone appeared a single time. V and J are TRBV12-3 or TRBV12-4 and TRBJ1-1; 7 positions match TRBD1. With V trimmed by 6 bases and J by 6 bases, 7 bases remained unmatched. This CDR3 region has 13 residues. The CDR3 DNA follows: TGTGCCAGCAGCCCCGGGACAGCAGCTGAAGCTTTCTTT. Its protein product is CASSPGTAAEAFF.

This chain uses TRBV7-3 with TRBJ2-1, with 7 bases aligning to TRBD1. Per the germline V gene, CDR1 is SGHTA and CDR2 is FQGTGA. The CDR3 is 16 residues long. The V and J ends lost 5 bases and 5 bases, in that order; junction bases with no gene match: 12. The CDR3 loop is CASSRLSGTENNEQFF. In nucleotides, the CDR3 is TGTGCCAGCAGCCGCCTCTCCGGGACAGAAAACAATGAGCAGTTCTTC.

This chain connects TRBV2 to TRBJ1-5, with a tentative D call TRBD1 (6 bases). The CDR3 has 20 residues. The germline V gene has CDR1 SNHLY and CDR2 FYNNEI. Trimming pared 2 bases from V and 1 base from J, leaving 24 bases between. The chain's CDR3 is CASSEPAGASGSRSNQPQHF. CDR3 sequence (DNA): TGTGCCAGCAGTGAACCCGCGGGGGCCTCGGGCTCTCGAAGCAATCAGCCCCAGCATTTT.

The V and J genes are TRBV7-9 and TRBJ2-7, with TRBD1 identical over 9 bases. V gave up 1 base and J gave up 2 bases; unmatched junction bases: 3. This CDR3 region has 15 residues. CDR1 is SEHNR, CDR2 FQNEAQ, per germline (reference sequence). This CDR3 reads CASSLVGQGTYEQYF. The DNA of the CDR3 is TGTGCCAGCAGCTTAGTGGGACAGGGTACCTACGAGCAGTACTTC.

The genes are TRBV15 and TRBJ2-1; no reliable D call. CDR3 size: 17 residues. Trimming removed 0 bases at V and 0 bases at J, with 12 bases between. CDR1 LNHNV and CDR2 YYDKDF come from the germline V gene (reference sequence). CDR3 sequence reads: CATSRDRATVSYNEQFF. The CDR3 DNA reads TGTGCCACCAGCAGAGATAGAGCAACGGTCTCCTACAATGAGCAGTTCTTC.

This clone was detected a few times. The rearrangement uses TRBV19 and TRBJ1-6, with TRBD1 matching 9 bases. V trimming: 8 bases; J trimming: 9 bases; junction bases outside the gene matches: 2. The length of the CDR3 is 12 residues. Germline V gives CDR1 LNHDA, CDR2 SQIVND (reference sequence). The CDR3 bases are TGTGCCAGTGAGGACAGGGGTTCACCCCTCCACTTT. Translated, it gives CASEDRGSPLHF. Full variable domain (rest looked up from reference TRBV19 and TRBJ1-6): DGGITQSPKYLFRKEGQNVTLSCEQNLNHDAMYWYRQDPGQGLRLIYYSQIVNDFQKGDIAEGYSVSREKKESFPLTVTSAQKNPTAFYLCASEDRGSPLHFGNGTRLTVT.

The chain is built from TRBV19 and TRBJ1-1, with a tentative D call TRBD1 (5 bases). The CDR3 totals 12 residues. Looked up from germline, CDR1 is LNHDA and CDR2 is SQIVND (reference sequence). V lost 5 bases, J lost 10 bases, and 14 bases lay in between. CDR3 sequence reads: CASSPEGRVAFF. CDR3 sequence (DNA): TGTGCCAGTAGTCCGGAGGGGAGGGTAGCTTTCTTT.

The chain's CDR3 is CASKNDRGYNSPLHF. The CDR3, as DNA: TGTGCCAGCAAGAACGACAGGGGCTATAATTCACCCCTCCACTTT. This chain connects TRBV2 to TRBJ1-6; 8 nucleotides align to TRBD1. V dropped 7 bases and J dropped 3; count of bases not matched to a gene: 5. CDR1 SNHLY and CDR2 FYNNEI come from the germline V gene. The CDR3 totals 15 residues.

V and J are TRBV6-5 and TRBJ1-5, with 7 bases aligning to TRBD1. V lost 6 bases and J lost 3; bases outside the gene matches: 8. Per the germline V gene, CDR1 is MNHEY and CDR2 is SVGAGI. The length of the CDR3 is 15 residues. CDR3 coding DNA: TGTGCCAGCAGCCGCCGGGACAGTCCCAATCAGCCCCAGCATTTT. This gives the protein CASSRRDSPNQPQHF.

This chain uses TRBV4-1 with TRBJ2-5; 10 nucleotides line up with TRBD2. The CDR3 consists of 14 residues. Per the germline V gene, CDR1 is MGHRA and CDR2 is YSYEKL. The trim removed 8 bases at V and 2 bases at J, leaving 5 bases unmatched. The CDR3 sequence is CASQRGGLQETQYF. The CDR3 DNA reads TGCGCCAGCCAGCGGGGGGGGCTTCAAGAGACCCAGTACTTC.

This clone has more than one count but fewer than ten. The CDR3 region has the DNA TGTGCCAGCAGCTTGAAGCGGGGGGGCAGTTTGGTCGAAGAGACCCAGTACTTC. Translating gives CASSLKRGGSLVEETQYF. This sequence joins TRBV5-4 and TRBJ2-5, with 10 bases aligning to TRBD2. Germline CDR1 and CDR2: SGHNT and YYREEE (reference sequence). Germline trimming cut 1 base from V and 3 bases from J; bases unmatched to any gene: 12. This CDR3 spans 18 amino acids.

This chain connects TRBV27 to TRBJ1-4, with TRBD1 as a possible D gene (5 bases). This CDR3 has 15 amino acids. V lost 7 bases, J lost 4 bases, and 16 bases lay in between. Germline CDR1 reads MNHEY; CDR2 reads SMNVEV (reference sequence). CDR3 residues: CASTTGWGDNEKLFF. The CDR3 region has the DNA TGTGCCAGCACCACCGGATGGGGGGATAATGAAAAACTGTTTTTT.

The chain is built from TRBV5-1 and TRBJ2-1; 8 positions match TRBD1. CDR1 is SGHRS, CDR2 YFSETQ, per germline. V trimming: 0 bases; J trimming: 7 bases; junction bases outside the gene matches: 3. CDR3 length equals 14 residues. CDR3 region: CASSLGTGMNEQFF. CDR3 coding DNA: TGCGCCAGCAGCTTGGGGACAGGGATGAATGAGCAGTTCTTC.

Here the CDR3 DNA reads TGTGCCAGCAGCTTAACTACCTCCTACACCTTC. It translates to CASSLTTSYTF. This chain joins TRBV11-2 and TRBJ1-2, with unresolved D. Trimming took 2 bases from V and 10 from J, leaving 8 bases between them. Germline V gives CDR1 SGHAT, CDR2 FQNNGV. CDR3 length equals 11 residues. Using reference TRBV11-2 and TRBJ1-2 for the parts outside the CDR3, the full variable domain is EAGVAQSPRYKIIEKRQSVAFWCNPISGHATLYWYQQILGQGPKLLIQFQNNGVVDDSQLPKDRFSAERLKGVDSTLKIQPAKLEDSAVYLCASSLTTSYTFGSGTRLTVV.

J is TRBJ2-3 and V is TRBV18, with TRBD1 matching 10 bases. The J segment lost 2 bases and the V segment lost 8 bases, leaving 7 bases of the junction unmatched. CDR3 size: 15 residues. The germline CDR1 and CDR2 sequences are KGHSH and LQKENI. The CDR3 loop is CASPQTGGITDTQYF. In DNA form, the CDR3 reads TGTGCCAGCCCCCAGACAGGGGGCATCACAGATACGCAGTATTTT.

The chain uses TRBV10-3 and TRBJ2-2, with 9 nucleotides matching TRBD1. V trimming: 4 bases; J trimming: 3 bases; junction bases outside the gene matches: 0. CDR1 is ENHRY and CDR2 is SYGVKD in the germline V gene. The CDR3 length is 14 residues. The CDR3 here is CAISGDRDTGELFF. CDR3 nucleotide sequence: TGTGCCATCAGTGGGGACAGGGACACCGGGGAGCTGTTTTTT.

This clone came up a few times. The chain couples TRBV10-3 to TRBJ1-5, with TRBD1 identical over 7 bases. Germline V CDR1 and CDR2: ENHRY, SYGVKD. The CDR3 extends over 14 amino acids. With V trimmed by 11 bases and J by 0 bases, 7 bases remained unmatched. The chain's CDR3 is CAGGTGDSNQPQHF. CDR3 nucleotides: TGTGCCGGCGGAACAGGGGATAGCAATCAGCCCCAGCATTTT.

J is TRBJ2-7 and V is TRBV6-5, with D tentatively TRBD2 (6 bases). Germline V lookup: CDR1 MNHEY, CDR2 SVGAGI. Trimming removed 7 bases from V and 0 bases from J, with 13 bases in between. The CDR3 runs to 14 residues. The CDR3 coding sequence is TGTGCCAGCAACTCCGGGACTTACTCCTACGAGCAGTACTTC. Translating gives CASNSGTYSYEQYF.

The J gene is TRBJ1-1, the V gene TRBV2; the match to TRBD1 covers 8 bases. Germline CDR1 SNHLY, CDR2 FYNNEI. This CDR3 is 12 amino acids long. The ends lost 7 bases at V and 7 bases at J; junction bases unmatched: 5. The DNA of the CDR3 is TGTGCCAGCACGCGACAGGGGATTGAAGCTTTCTTT. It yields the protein CASTRQGIEAFF.

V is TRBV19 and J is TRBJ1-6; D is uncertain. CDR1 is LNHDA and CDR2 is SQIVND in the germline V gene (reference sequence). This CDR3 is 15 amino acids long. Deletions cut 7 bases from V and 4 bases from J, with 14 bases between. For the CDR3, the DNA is TGTGCCAGTAAAACGCCTGGGCAGTATAATTCACCCCTCCACTTT. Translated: CASKTPGQYNSPLHF. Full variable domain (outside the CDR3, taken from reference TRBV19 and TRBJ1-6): DGGITQSPKYLFRKEGQNVTLSCEQNLNHDAMYWYRQDPGQGLRLIYYSQIVNDFQKGDIAEGYSVSREKKESFPLTVTSAQKNPTAFYLCASKTPGQYNSPLHFGNGTRLTVT.

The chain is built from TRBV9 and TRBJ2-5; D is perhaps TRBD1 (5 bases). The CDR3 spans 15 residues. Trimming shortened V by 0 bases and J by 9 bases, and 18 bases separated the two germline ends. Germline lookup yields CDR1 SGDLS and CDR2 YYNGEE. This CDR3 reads CASSVGTAEKGAQYF. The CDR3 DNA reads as TGTGCCAGCAGCGTAGGTACGGCAGAGAAAGGGGCCCAGTACTTC.

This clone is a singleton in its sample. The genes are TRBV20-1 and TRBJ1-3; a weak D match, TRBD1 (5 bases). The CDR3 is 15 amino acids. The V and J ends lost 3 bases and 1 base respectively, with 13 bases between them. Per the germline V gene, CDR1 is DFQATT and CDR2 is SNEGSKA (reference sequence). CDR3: CSASTLAGSGNTIYF. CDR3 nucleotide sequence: TGCAGTGCTAGTACGTTGGCAGGGTCTGGAAACACCATATATTTT.

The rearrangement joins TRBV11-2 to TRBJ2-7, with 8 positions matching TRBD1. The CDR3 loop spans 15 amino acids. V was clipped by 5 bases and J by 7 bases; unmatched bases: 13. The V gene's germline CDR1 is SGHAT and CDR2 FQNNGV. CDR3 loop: CASSPSGQALGEQYF. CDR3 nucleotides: TGTGCCAGCAGCCCCTCGGGACAGGCCTTGGGGGAGCAGTACTTC. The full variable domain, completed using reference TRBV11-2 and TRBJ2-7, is EAGVAQSPRYKIIEKRQSVAFWCNPISGHATLYWYQQILGQGPKLLIQFQNNGVVDDSQLPKDRFSAERLKGVDSTLKIQPAKLEDSAVYLCASSPSGQALGEQYFGPGTRLTVT.

The CDR3 loop reads CASSPRTDSGNTIYF. DNA for the CDR3: TGCGCCAGCAGCCCCCGGACAGACTCTGGAAACACCATATATTTT. The chain couples TRBV5-1 to TRBJ1-3; D possibly corresponds to TRBD1 (6 bases). CDR3 length: 15 residues. The germline V gene has CDR1 SGHRS and CDR2 YFSETQ. With 4 bases removed from V and 0 bases from J, the gap between germline ends came to 11 bases.